The clone carrying this TCR beta chain showed up many times. The antigen is unknown. Each patient was aged 18 to 65 and had newly diagnosed hyperthyroidism of under 2 months' duration. The sample comes from a study of T cells in Graves' hyperthyroidism and ophthalmopathy. Findings and caveats of the study: A model of 13 V-J pairs discriminated ophthalmopathy from stable hyperthyroidism.

The J segment lost 5 bases and the V segment lost 6 bases, leaving 4 bases of the junction unmatched. Germline CDR1 SNHLY, CDR2 FYNNEI. The CDR3 extends over 12 amino acids. Template material for amplifying TCR beta CDR3 regions consisted of RNA transcripts. HTBI primers were the set used in a first-round RT-PCR of the TCR CDR3. TCRdb passed the multiplex PCR reads through MiXCR, listing each CDR3 protein once. The sample shows a few hundred thousand distinct CDR3 sequences, approximately 13% of them seen only once. The TCR originated in a woman aged 18 to 35 with Graves' hyperthyroidism. V usage is TRBV2 and J usage is TRBJ2-7, with 7 bases lining up with TRBD1. The source material was blood. This CDR3 reads CASSDGQDEQYF. The DNA for the CDR3 is TGTGCCAGCAGCGATGGACAGGACGAGCAGTACTTC.